This TCR beta chain appears in the sequencing data of a study of blood T cell repertoires in COVID-19. Across the study: Sites in the United States, Italy and Spain provided acute and convalescent COVID-19 samples. Nucleic acid was either cDNA or gDNA, and it came from T cells, B-cell-depleted T cells, or PBMCs.

In the original analysis: It was from reference gene primer amplification that nucleated cell counts were estimated. Some clones are missing from TCRdb's copy, which holds only in-frame ones; the method was immunoSEQ multiplex PCR. The DNA was the basis for D and trimming; V, J and clone size are from that table. The table lists 55,000 to 80,000 clones, over 75% of them singletons. Details on this clone: This CDR3 is also generated by other DNA sequences in the sample.

This TCR derives from a human donor in a cohort sampled during active COVID-19. Sequenced: peripheral blood.

The CDR3, as DNA: TGTGCCAGCAGCCTGGGGACAGCCAACTATGGCTACACCTTC. Amino acid sequence: CASSLGTANYGYTF. This chain connects TRBV7-9 to TRBJ1-2; 7 nucleotides line up with TRBD1. The length of the CDR3 is 14 residues. Germline V lookup: CDR1 SEHNR, CDR2 FQNEAQ (reference sequence). Unmatched junction bases numbered 5, after V lost 5 bases and J lost 2 bases.